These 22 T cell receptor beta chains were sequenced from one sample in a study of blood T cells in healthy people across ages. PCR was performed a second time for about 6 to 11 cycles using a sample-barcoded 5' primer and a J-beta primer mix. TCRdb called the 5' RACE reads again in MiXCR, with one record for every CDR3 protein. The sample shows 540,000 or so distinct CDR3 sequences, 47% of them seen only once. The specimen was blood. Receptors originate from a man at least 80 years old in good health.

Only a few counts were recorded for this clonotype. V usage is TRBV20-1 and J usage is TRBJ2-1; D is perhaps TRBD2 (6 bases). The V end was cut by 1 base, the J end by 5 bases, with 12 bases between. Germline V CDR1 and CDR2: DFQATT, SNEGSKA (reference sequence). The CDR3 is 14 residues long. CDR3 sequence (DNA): TGCAGTGCTAGAGTCCCGGGACTCCACAATGAGCAGTTCTTC. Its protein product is CSARVPGLHNEQFF.

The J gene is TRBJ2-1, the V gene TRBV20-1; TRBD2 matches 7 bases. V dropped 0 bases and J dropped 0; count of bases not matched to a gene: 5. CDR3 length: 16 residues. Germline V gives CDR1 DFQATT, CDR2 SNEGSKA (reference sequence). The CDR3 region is CSARDLAARSYNEQFF. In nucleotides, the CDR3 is TGCAGTGCTAGAGACCTAGCGGCCCGCTCCTACAATGAGCAGTTCTTC.

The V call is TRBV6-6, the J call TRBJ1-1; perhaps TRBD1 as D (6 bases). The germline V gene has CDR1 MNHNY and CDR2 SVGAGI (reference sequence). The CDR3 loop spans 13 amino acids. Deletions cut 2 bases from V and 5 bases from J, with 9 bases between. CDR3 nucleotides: TGTGCCAGCAGTTACACCACAGGGACTGAAGCTTTCTTT. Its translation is CASSYTTGTEAFF.

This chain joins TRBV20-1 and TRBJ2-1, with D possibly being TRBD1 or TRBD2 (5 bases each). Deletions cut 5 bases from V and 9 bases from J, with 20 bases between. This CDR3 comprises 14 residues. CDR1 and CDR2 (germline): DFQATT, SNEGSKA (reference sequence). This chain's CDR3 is CSAHMTAGGGEQFF. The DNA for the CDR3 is TGCAGTGCTCATATGACAGCCGGAGGAGGTGAGCAGTTCTTC.

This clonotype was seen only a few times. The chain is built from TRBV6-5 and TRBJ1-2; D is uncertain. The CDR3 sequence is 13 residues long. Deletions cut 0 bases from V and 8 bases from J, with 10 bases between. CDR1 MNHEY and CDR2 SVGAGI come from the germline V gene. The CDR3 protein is CASSYSRGMGYTF. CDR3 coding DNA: TGTGCCAGCAGTTACTCGAGAGGGATGGGCTACACCTTC.

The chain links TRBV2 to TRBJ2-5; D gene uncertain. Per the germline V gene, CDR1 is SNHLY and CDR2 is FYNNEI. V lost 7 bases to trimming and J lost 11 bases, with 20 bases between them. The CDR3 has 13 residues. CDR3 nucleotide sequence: TGTGCCAGCACACAGCCGGGCTACGATGAGCAGTACTTC. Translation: CASTQPGYDEQYF.

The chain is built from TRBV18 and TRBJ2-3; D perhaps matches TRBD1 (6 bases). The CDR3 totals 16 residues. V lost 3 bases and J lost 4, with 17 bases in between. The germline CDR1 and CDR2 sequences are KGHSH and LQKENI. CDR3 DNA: TGTGCCAGCTCACCCGGGACCCCCTCAGGGGCAGATACGCAGTATTTT. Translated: CASSPGTPSGADTQYF.

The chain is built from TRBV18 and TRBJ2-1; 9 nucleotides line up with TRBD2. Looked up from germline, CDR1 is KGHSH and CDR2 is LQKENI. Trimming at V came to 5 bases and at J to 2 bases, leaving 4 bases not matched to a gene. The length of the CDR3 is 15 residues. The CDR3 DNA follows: TGTGCCAGCTCAGTAGCGGGGGTCACCTACAATGAGCAGTTCTTC. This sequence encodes CASSVAGVTYNEQFF.

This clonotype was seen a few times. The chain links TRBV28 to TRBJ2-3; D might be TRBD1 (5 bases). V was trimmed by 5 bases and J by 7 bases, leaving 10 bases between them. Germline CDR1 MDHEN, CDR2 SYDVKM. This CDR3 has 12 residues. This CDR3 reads CASSPQGHTQYF. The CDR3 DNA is TGTGCCAGCAGTCCGCAGGGTCATACGCAGTATTTT.

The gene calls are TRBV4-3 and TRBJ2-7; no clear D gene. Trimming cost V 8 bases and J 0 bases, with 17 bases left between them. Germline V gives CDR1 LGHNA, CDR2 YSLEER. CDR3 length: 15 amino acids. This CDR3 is CASRSRGYSSYEQYF. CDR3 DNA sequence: TGCGCCAGCCGATCGCGTGGGTATAGCTCCTACGAGCAGTACTTC.

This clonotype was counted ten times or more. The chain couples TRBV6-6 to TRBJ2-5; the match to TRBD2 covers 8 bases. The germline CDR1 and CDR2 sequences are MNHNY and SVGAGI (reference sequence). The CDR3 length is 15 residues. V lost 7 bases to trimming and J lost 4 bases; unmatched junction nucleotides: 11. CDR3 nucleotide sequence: TGTGCCAGCACCAGGGGACTAGGGATAGGAGAGACCCAGTACTTC. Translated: CASTRGLGIGETQYF.

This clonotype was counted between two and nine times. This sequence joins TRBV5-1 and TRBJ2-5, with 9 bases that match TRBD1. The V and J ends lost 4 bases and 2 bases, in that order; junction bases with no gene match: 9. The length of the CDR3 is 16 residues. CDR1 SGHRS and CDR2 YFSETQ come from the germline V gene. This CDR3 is CASSAGDRALQETQYF. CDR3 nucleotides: TGCGCCAGCAGCGCGGGGGACAGGGCCCTTCAAGAGACCCAGTACTTC.

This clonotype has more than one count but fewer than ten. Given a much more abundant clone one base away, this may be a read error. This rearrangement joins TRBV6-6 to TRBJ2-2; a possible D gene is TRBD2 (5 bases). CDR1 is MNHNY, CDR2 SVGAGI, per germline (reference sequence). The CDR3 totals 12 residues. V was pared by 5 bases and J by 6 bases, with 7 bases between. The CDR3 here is CASSDYAGELFF. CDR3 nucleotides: TGTGCCAGCAGTGACTACGCCGGGGAGCTGTTTTTT.

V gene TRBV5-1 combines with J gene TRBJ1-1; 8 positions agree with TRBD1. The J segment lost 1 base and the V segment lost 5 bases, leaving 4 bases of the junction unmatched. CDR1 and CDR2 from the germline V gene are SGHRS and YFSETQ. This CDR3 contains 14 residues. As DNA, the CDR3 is TGCGCCAGCAGAAATGGACAGGGGAACACTGAAGCTTTCTTT. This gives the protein CASRNGQGNTEAFF.

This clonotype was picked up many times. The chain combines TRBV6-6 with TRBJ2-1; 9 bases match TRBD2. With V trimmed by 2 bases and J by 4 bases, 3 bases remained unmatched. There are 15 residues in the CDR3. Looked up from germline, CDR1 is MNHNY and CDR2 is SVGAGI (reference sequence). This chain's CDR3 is CASSYTSGYYNEQFF. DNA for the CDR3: TGTGCCAGCAGTTACACTAGCGGGTATTACAATGAGCAGTTCTTC.

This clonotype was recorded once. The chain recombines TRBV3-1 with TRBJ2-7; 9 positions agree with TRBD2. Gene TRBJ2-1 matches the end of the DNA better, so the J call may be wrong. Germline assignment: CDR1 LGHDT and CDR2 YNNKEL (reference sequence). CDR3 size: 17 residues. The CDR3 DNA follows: TGTGCCAGCAGCCAAGATGTTCCGACTAGCGGAAACTACGAGCAGTTCTTC. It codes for CASSQDVPTSGNYEQFF.

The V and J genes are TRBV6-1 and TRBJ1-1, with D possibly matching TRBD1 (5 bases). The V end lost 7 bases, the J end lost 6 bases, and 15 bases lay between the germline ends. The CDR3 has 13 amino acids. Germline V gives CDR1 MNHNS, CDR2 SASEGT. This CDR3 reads CASTRDGASEAFF. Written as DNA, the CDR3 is TGTGCCAGCACCAGGGACGGGGCCTCTGAAGCTTTCTTT.

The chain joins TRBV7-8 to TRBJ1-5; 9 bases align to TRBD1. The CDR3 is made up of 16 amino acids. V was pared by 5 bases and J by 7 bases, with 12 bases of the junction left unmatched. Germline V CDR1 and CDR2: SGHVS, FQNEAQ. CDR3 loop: CASSPRTGAGGQPQHF. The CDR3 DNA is TGTGCCAGCAGCCCGAGGACAGGGGCCGGGGGACAGCCCCAGCATTTT.

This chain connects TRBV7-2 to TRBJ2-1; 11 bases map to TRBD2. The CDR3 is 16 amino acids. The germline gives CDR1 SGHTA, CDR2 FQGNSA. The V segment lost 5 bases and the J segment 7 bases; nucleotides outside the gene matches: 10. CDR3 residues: CASSLFSGGARNEQFF. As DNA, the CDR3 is TGTGCCAGCAGCCTCTTTAGCGGGGGGGCGAGGAATGAGCAGTTCTTC.

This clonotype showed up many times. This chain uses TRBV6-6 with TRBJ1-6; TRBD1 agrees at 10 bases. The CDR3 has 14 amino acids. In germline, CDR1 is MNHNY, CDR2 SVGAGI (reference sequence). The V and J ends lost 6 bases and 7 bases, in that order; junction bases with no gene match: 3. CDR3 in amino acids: CASRPGQGNSPLHF. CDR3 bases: TGTGCCAGCAGGCCGGGACAGGGGAATTCACCCCTCCACTTT.

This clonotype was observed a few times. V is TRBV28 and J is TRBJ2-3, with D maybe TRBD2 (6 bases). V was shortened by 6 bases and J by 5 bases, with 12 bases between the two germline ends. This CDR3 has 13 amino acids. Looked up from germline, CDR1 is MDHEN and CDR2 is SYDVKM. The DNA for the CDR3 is TGTGCCAGCAGGCCTAGCGCCCAAGATACGCAGTATTTT. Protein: CASRPSAQDTQYF.

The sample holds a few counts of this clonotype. The CDR3 loop reads CASDPLAGGTDTQYF. The DNA for the CDR3 is TGCGCCAGCGACCCCTTAGCGGGGGGAACAGATACGCAGTATTTT. The chain combines TRBV5-1 with TRBJ2-3; 10 nucleotides agree with TRBD2. Germline V lookup: CDR1 SGHRS, CDR2 YFSETQ. The CDR3 has 15 amino acids. J gave up 3 bases and V 7 bases, and 8 bases lay outside the gene matches.